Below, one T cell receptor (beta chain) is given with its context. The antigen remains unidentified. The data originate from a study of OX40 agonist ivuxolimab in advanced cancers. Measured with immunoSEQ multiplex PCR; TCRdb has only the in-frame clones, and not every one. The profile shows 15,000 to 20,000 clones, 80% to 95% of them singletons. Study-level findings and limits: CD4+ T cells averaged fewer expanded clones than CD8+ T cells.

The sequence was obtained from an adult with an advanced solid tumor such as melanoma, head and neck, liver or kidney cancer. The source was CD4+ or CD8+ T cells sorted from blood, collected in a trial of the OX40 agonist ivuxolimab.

In nucleotides, the CDR3 is TGTGCCAGCAGCGATTGGGCGAGATCAAACATTCAGTACTTC. Translating gives CASSDWARSNIQYF. J is TRBJ2-4 and V is TRBV7-2; D gene ambiguous. CDR1 SGHTA and CDR2 FQGNSA come from the germline V gene. With 5 bases removed from V and 6 bases from J, the gap between germline ends came to 14 bases. This CDR3 has 14 amino acids.